The subject of this entry is one T cell receptor beta chain. The data are from a study of blood T cell repertoires in COVID-19. At the level of the study: The samples span acute and convalescent COVID-19 from the United States, Italy and Spain. The analysed material was cDNA or gDNA that came from T cells, B-cell-depleted T cells, or PBMCs.

Original methodology: Reference gene primer amplification yielded estimated nucleated cell counts. Using immunoSEQ multiplex PCR, the repertoire was profiled, and TCRdb retains in-frame clones only, with some absent. V, J and clone size are taken as reported in that table, and D and trimming were inferred from the DNA itself. The sample consists of some 150,000 clones, 75% to 85% of them appearing once. CDR3 size: 14 residues. CDR1 LNHDA and CDR2 SQIVND come from the germline V gene (reference sequence). Trimming cost V 4 bases and J 2 bases, with 6 bases left between them. J is TRBJ2-6 and V is TRBV19; TRBD1 might be the D (5 bases). The sequencing sample was made of peripheral blood. The clonotype comes from a man between 60 and 70 years old with acute or convalescent COVID-19. The CDR3 nucleotides are TGTGCCAGTAGTAAGGGGACTGGGGCCAACGTCCTGACTTTC. Protein sequence: CASSKGTGANVLTF.